This TCR beta chain was recovered during a study of glioma-infiltrating T cells after dendritic cell vaccination. Time point meaning: after dendritic cell vaccination, including at tumor progression/relapse. Selection required adequate fresh-frozen tumor tissue plus more than two years' survival data. Isocitrate dehydrogenase mutation was absent in all glioblastoma patients. V dropped 3 bases and J dropped 2 bases, with 11 bases sitting between them. This CDR3 is 15 amino acids long. Germline values: CDR1 SGHTA, CDR2 FQGTGA. Using immunoSEQ multiplex PCR, the repertoire was profiled, and TCRdb retains in-frame clones only, with some absent. The sample lists 90,000 to 95,000 clones; roughly four fifths were seen once.

Material: blood, obtained after dendritic cell vaccination. The TCR sequence derives from a human donor with glioblastoma. The chain joins TRBV7-3 to TRBJ2-1; weak D call: TRBD2 (6 bases). CDR3 DNA: TGTGCCAGCAGCTTGGAAAGGACTACCTACAATGAGCAGTTCTTC. It specifies CASSLERTTYNEQFF.